The 7 T cell receptor beta chains below all came from one sample that was sequenced in a study of cytomegalovirus exposure and HLA in healthy donors. PCR primers comprised 60 Vbeta and 13 Jbeta primers. Using immunoSEQ multiplex PCR, the repertoire was profiled, and TCRdb retains in-frame clones only, with some absent. The sample lists some 150,000 clones, approximately 88% seen once, with 1.5% to 1.7% in the top ten. Sequenced: PBMCs. The receptors here all came from a woman younger than 30 in good health and CMV-seronegative.

The gene calls are TRBV28 and TRBJ2-7; 8 bases match TRBD1. The V gene's germline CDR1 is MDHEN and CDR2 SYDVKM. V was clipped by 10 bases and J by 3 bases; unmatched bases: 5. The CDR3 covers 12 residues. The CDR3 DNA sequence: TGTGCCACCAGAGACAGGGGCTACGAGCAGTACTTC. This codes for CATRDRGYEQYF.

This chain uses TRBV2 with TRBJ2-3, with 8 bases aligning to TRBD1. Germline assignment: CDR1 SNHLY and CDR2 FYNNEI. Trimming removed 6 bases from V and 3 bases from J; junction bases left unmatched: 8. The CDR3 is made up of 15 amino acids. CDR3 in amino acids: CASSQQGGITDTQYF. As DNA, the CDR3 is TGTGCCAGCAGCCAACAGGGGGGTATTACAGATACGCAGTATTTT.

V and J are TRBV4-1 and TRBJ1-3; D gene uncertain. This CDR3 region has 15 residues. Per the germline V gene, CDR1 is MGHRA and CDR2 is YSYEKL. The ends were cut back, 0 bases at V and 1 base at J, with 7 bases in the middle. CDR3: CASSQDRGSGNTIYF. CDR3 coding DNA: TGCGCCAGCAGCCAAGATAGAGGTTCTGGAAACACCATATATTTT.

V and J are TRBV29-1 and TRBJ2-5, with D perhaps matching TRBD2 (5 bases). The germline gives CDR1 SQVTM, CDR2 ANQGSEA. The ends were cut back, 6 bases at V and 3 bases at J, with 14 bases in the middle. This CDR3 is built from 13 residues. The CDR3 nucleotides read TGCAGCGTAAGCCGGGGTGGAAAAGAGACCCAGTACTTC. Translated: CSVSRGGKETQYF.

In this sample, this clone turned up a few times. The chain couples TRBV11-2 to TRBJ1-1; D is possibly TRBD1 (5 bases). V dropped 6 bases and J dropped 0 bases, with 20 bases sitting between them. The CDR3 is made up of 17 amino acids. Germline values: CDR1 SGHAT, CDR2 FQNNGV. CDR3 in DNA: TGTGCCAGCAGACCCCTGCCAGGGATTATCATGAACACTGAAGCTTTCTTT. Translating it yields CASRPLPGIIMNTEAFF.

The V gene is TRBV6-1, the J gene TRBJ1-4; TRBD1 might be the D (5 bases). The germline V gene encodes CDR1 MNHNS and CDR2 SASEGT. The V end was cut by 4 bases, the J end by 7 bases, with 16 bases between. This CDR3 has 15 amino acids. As DNA, the CDR3 is TGTGCCAGCAGTGGAAACGCGGGGGAATCTGAAAAACTGTTTTTT. Protein sequence: CASSGNAGESEKLFF.

V is TRBV30 and J is TRBJ2-1, with TRBD2 as a possible D gene (7 bases). V was pared by 5 bases and J by 10 bases, with 18 bases between. From germline, CDR1 is GTSNPN and CDR2 SVGIG (reference sequence). The CDR3 loop spans 13 amino acids. Here the CDR3 DNA reads TGTGCCTGGGATACTGGGGGGGGCCTGGAGCAGTTCTTC. Translation: CAWDTGGGLEQFF.